This TCR beta chain was obtained from a study of PD-L1 blockade in urothelial cancer. At the level of the study: Patients had received 0 to 3 prior chemotherapy regimens. Blood analysis occurred 3 weeks (second dose) and 6 weeks after treatment start. A median roughly 150,000 T cells were found in blood samples.

TCRdb keeps only in-frame clones here, not all; method: immunoSEQ multiplex PCR. The table records some 63,000 clones, more than 80% of them present only once. The time point is: pretreatment peripheral blood. The sample was PBMCs, taken around atezolizumab (anti-PD-L1) treatment. The sequence came from a man aged 65-85 years with urothelial cancer.

CDR3 region: CASSLGGGLTGNTIYF. CDR3 DNA sequence: TGTGCCAGCAGCTTAGGTGGGGGGTTAACTGGAAACACCATATATTTT. The chain employs TRBV11-2 and TRBJ1-3; perhaps TRBD1 as D (5 bases). CDR3 size: 16 residues. Germline lookup yields CDR1 SGHAT and CDR2 FQNNGV. The V end lost 1 base, the J end lost 2 bases, and 12 bases lay between the germline ends.